This TCR beta chain was observed in a study of control samples from healthy donors and cancer patients. Profiled with immunoSEQ multiplex PCR; TCRdb holds only in-frame clones, not every one. This table holds about 150,000 clones, approximately 94% found once. The V gene lost 4 bases and the J gene lost 5 bases, with 15 bases spanning the gap. CDR3 size: 14 residues. Germline CDR1 reads SGHDT; CDR2 reads YYEEEE. The receptor comes from a woman in her late teens or twenties in good health. Sequencing was done on a sample of blood. The rearrangement joins TRBV5-6 to TRBJ1-2; no clear D gene. The DNA for the CDR3 is TGTGCCAGCAGCCCGGGCCTAGATACGTATGGCTACACCTTC. Translating it yields CASSPGLDTYGYTF.